Below are 30 T cell receptor beta chains sequenced from a single sample in a study of yellow fever vaccine responses in identical twins. TCRdb processed the RT-PCR reads anew with MiXCR; each CDR3 protein has one entry. The table lists 30,000 to 40,000 distinct CDR3 sequences, less than 70% of them singletons, with more than 3.5% in the top ten. The sequences come from T cells from blood (PBMCs), unsorted or a sorted subset (not recorded which), collected before or after yellow fever vaccination (not recorded which). All receptors derive from a woman aged 18 to 35 who received the yellow fever vaccine.

This clonotype is classed as medium-sized (0.01 to 0.1%). The rearrangement links TRBV11-2 to TRBJ1-2; D remains unclear. Germline lookup yields CDR1 SGHAT and CDR2 FQNNGV. Trimming took off 6 bases at V and 7 bases at J, with 9 bases between the two ends. The CDR3 spans 11 residues. The CDR3, as DNA: TGTGCCAGCAGAAGTTGGTCTGGCTACACCTTC. Its protein is CASRSWSGYTF.

This rearrangement joins TRBV29-1 to TRBJ2-3, with 14 bases lining up with TRBD2. Germline V CDR1 and CDR2: SQVTM, ANQGSEA. The CDR3 spans 17 residues. V gave up 8 bases and J gave up 0 bases; unmatched junction bases: 10. The CDR3 coding sequence is TGCAGCATCCCCGGGACTAGCGGGGGCCTTAGCACAGATACGCAGTATTTT. Translated, it gives CSIPGTSGGLSTDTQYF.

The chain uses TRBV5-1 and TRBJ2-5; TRBD1 is a possible D gene (5 bases). The germline V and J ends were trimmed by 0 bases and 2 bases, with 5 bases remaining between them. The CDR3 loop spans 13 amino acids. Germline V lookup: CDR1 SGHRS, CDR2 YFSETQ. The CDR3 here is CASSLGQQETQYF. CDR3 bases: TGCGCCAGCAGCTTGGGACAGCAAGAGACCCAGTACTTC.

Notes on this clonotype: The missing conserved phenylalanine or tryptophan at the end of this CDR3 makes a read error likely. This rearrangement joins TRBV29-1 to TRBJ1-5, with D maybe TRBD1 (5 bases). The CDR3 consists of 14 residues. The ends were cut back, 4 bases at V and 6 bases at J, with 16 bases in the middle. Per the germline V gene, CDR1 is SQVTM and CDR2 is ANQGSEA. The CDR3 coding sequence is TGCAGCGTTGCCGGGGGGGGGTCAGGTCAGCCCCAGCATCTT. It translates to CSVAGGGSGQPQHL.

A single count supports this clonotype. This chain connects TRBV11-1 to TRBJ1-2, with a tentative D call TRBD1 (6 bases). In germline, CDR1 is SGHAT, CDR2 FQDESV (reference sequence). V was shortened by 3 bases and J by 14 bases, with 19 bases between the two germline ends. The CDR3 is made up of 13 amino acids. The CDR3: CASSFGQLRPPTF. CDR3 coding DNA: TGTGCCAGCAGCTTCGGACAGTTAAGGCCTCCTACCTTC.

Only a few counts were recorded for this clonotype. V and J are TRBV5-1 and TRBJ1-1, with a tentative D call TRBD1 (5 bases). The CDR3 contains 13 residues. The ends were cut back, 0 bases at V and 10 bases at J, with 13 bases in the middle. CDR1 SGHRS and CDR2 YFSETQ come from the germline V gene. CDR3 nucleotides: TGCGCCAGCAGCTTGGAGCAGGGCCTGAGAGCTTTCTTT. Protein: CASSLEQGLRAFF.

This clonotype has a handful of counts. This chain links TRBV3-1 with TRBJ1-6; TRBD1 is a possible D gene (6 bases). Germline loops: CDR1 LGHDT, CDR2 YNNKEL (reference sequence). V was shortened by 3 bases and J by 9 bases, with 18 bases between the two germline ends. The CDR3 loop spans 16 amino acids. The CDR3 loop is CASSQRETGNASPLHF. In DNA form, the CDR3 reads TGTGCCAGCAGCCAGAGAGAGACAGGCAACGCTTCACCCCTCCACTTT.

V usage is TRBV29-1 and J usage is TRBJ2-5; D might be TRBD1 (5 bases). Germline lookup yields CDR1 SQVTM and CDR2 ANQGSEA. Trimming shortened V by 5 bases and J by 6 bases, and 10 bases separated the two germline ends. The CDR3 is 11 amino acids. CDR3 in DNA: TGCAGCGTTCCAAGGGGTCAGACCCAGTACTTC. It encodes CSVPRGQTQYF.

The chain joins TRBV7-6 to TRBJ2-1; TRBD1 matches 9 bases. J gave up 7 bases and V 3 bases, and 4 bases lay outside the gene matches. The CDR3 contains 14 residues. Germline CDR1 is SGHVS and CDR2 is FNYEAQ. Here the CDR3 DNA reads TGTGCCAGCAGCTTTGTACAGGGGGCTAATGAGCAGTTCTTC. It yields the protein CASSFVQGANEQFF.

The V and J genes are TRBV6-1 and TRBJ2-7, with no clear D. The CDR3 runs 12 residues. Between the trimmed V and J ends, which lost 7 bases and 4 bases, there was a span of 11 bases. Germline lookup yields CDR1 MNHNS and CDR2 SASEGT. This CDR3 reads CASNSDWYEQYF. CDR3 DNA sequence: TGTGCCAGCAATAGTGACTGGTACGAGCAGTACTTC.

V gene TRBV5-5 combines with J gene TRBJ2-1; D unresolved. With 4 bases removed from V and 7 bases from J, the gap between germline ends came to 6 bases. The CDR3 spans 11 residues. From germline, CDR1 is SGHKS and CDR2 YYEKEE (reference sequence). CDR3 in amino acids: CASSEMNEQFF. DNA for the CDR3: TGTGCCAGCAGCGAGATGAATGAGCAGTTCTTC.

In its sample, this clonotype was seen a few times. V is TRBV11-3 and J is TRBJ2-1; the D gene is possibly TRBD2 (5 bases). The CDR3 loop spans 14 amino acids. Deletions cut 8 bases from V and 7 bases from J, with 18 bases between. CDR1 is SGHNT and CDR2 is YENEEA in the germline V gene. The CDR3 DNA reads TGTGCCAGCCCGAAGGTGTGCCGGGAAAATGAGCAGTTCTTC. It is translated as CASPKVCRENEQFF.

The chain recombines TRBV2 with TRBJ2-3; 10 positions match TRBD1. Trimming cost V 9 bases and J 2 bases; bases outside gene matches: 5. CDR1 SNHLY and CDR2 FYNNEI come from the germline V gene. The CDR3 loop spans 14 amino acids. The CDR3: CASPGTGVTDTQYF. In DNA, the CDR3 is TGTGCCAGTCCCGGGACAGGGGTCACAGATACGCAGTATTTT.

In its sample, this clonotype was seen a few times. CDR3 sequence reads: CASSGGTPRYSPLHF. In nucleotides, the CDR3 is TGTGCCAGCAGCGGCGGGACTCCGAGATATTCACCCCTCCACTTT. The J gene is TRBJ1-6, the V gene TRBV5-5; a weak D match, TRBD1 (5 bases). Germline V lookup: CDR1 SGHKS, CDR2 YYEKEE (reference sequence). V lost 4 bases, J lost 8 bases, and 16 bases lay in between. The CDR3 sequence is 15 residues long.

This clonotype occurred once. This chain links TRBV6-2 or TRBV6-3 with TRBJ2-2; tentatively, D is TRBD1 (5 bases). The V gene's germline CDR1 is MNHEY and CDR2 SVGEGT. The CDR3 is made up of 13 amino acids. V was clipped by 2 bases and J by 4 bases, with 5 bases between them. The CDR3: CASSYRGTGELFF. CDR3 nucleotides: TGTGCCAGCAGTTACAGGGGCACCGGGGAGCTGTTTTTT.

There are a few counts of this clonotype. The V call is TRBV11-3, the J call TRBJ2-7, with 10 bases lining up with TRBD2. Trimming took 10 bases from V and 4 from J; bases not matched to a gene: 16. This CDR3 contains 16 residues. CDR1 SGHNT and CDR2 YENEEA come from the germline V gene. CDR3 loop: CANRVLAGEGRYEQYF. CDR3 nucleotides: TGTGCCAACAGGGTGCTAGCGGGAGAGGGCAGGTACGAGCAGTACTTC.

J is TRBJ2-7 and V is TRBV2, with 10 nucleotides matching TRBD2. CDR3 size: 15 residues. The V gene end was trimmed by 4 bases and the J gene end by 0 bases; junction bases not matched to a gene: 3. Germline values: CDR1 SNHLY, CDR2 FYNNEI. Here the CDR3 reads CASSVSSGSSYEQYF. For the CDR3, the DNA is TGTGCCAGCAGTGTGTCTAGCGGGAGCTCCTACGAGCAGTACTTC.

The table lists this clonotype with a few counts. This rearrangement joins TRBV20-1 to TRBJ2-5; 11 nucleotides agree with TRBD2. J gave up 5 bases and V 4 bases, and 6 bases lay outside the gene matches. Germline V lookup: CDR1 DFQATT, CDR2 SNEGSKA (reference sequence). This CDR3 is 14 amino acids long. The CDR3 region has the DNA TGCAGTGCTAAACTAGCGGGGGTACGGGAGACCCAGTACTTC. The encoded protein is CSAKLAGVRETQYF.

The chain carries TRBV29-1 and TRBJ2-3; D is ambiguous. CDR1 is SQVTM and CDR2 is ANQGSEA in the germline V gene. Trimming stripped 6 bases from V and 3 bases from J, with 7 bases between. CDR3 length: 11 amino acids. In DNA, the CDR3 is TGCAGCGTGGTCGGGACAGATACGCAGTATTTT. This codes for CSVVGTDTQYF.

This rearrangement joins TRBV20-1 to TRBJ2-1, with 7 positions matching TRBD2. Trimming at V came to 5 bases and at J to 8 bases, leaving 9 bases not matched to a gene. Germline assignment: CDR1 DFQATT and CDR2 SNEGSKA (reference sequence). This CDR3 region has 13 residues. In nucleotides, the CDR3 is TGCAGTGCTTCGAAAGCGGGATTTTATGAGCAGTTCTTC. Amino acids: CSASKAGFYEQFF.

The chain is built from TRBV7-9 and TRBJ2-1; D remains ambiguous. The CDR3 contains 12 residues. Trimming shortened V by 0 bases and J by 9 bases, and 6 bases separated the two germline ends. Germline V gene data show CDR1 as SEHNR and CDR2 as FQNEAQ (reference sequence). The CDR3 loop reads CASSLAVREQFF. In nucleotides, the CDR3 is TGTGCCAGCAGCTTAGCGGTCCGTGAGCAGTTCTTC.

The table lists this clonotype with a count of one. The chain uses TRBV7-2 and TRBJ1-6, with D perhaps matching TRBD1 (5 bases). V was cut by 0 bases and J by 1 base, with 7 bases left in between. The CDR3 is made up of 16 amino acids. CDR1 and CDR2 (germline): SGHTA, FQGNSA. CDR3 nucleotides: TGTGCCAGCAGCTTAGCGGGGGTTTCCTATAATTCACCCCTCCACTTT. This encodes CASSLAGVSYNSPLHF.

The chain joins TRBV11-3 to TRBJ1-3; TRBD1 agrees at 7 bases. Germline trimming cut 5 bases from V and 0 bases from J; bases unmatched to any gene: 4. CDR1 SGHNT and CDR2 YENEEA come from the germline V gene. This CDR3 comprises 15 residues. The CDR3 is CASSVGQTSGNTIYF. DNA for the CDR3: TGTGCCAGCAGCGTGGGACAGACCTCTGGAAACACCATATATTTT.

This chain uses TRBV5-1 with TRBJ2-1; no clear D gene. This CDR3 has 16 amino acids. CDR1 is SGHRS and CDR2 is YFSETQ in the germline V gene. The V and J ends lost 0 bases and 1 base respectively, with 11 bases between them. CDR3 amino acids: CASSLVAAASYNEQFF. DNA of the CDR3: TGCGCCAGCAGCTTGGTTGCGGCAGCGTCCTACAATGAGCAGTTCTTC. The full variable domain, rest sourced from reference TRBV5-1 and TRBJ2-1, is KAGVTQTPRYLIKTRGQQVTLSCSPISGHRSVSWYQQTPGQGLQFLFEYFSETQRNKGNFPGRFSGRQFSNSRSEMNVSTLELGDSALYLCASSLVAAASYNEQFFGPGTRLTVL.

The V and J genes are TRBV2 and TRBJ1-1; 8 nucleotides agree with TRBD1. The ends lost 5 bases at V and 1 base at J; junction bases unmatched: 3. This CDR3 comprises 14 residues. Germline CDR1 reads SNHLY; CDR2 reads FYNNEI. For the CDR3, the DNA is TGTGCCAGCAGTATGACAGGGGAGAACACTGAAGCTTTCTTT. It translates to CASSMTGENTEAFF.

The chain carries TRBV29-1 and TRBJ2-1, with D perhaps TRBD2 (6 bases). The CDR3 is made up of 13 amino acids. CDR1 and CDR2 (germline): SQVTM, ANQGSEA. Trimming left V 6 bases short and J 4 bases short, with 13 bases between. The CDR3 bases are TGCAGCGTGTCTAGCGCCCCATACAATGAGCAGTTCTTC. As protein: CSVSSAPYNEQFF.

The gene calls are TRBV4-1 and TRBJ1-3; unclear D gene. The CDR3 has 15 residues. V was cut by 4 bases and J by 0 bases, with 10 bases left in between. The V gene's germline CDR1 is MGHRA and CDR2 YSYEKL. The CDR3 region is CASSLSLNSGNTIYF. The CDR3 DNA sequence: TGCGCCAGCAGCCTGAGCCTGAACTCTGGAAACACCATATATTTT.

This clonotype was counted between two and nine times. V usage is TRBV28 and J usage is TRBJ2-3, with D possibly being TRBD2 (5 bases). The CDR3 loop spans 14 amino acids. The V end was cut by 3 bases, the J end by 5 bases, with 12 bases between. Germline V gene lookup returns CDR1 MDHEN and CDR2 SYDVKM. The CDR3: CASSFEGMGDTQYF. CDR3 nucleotide sequence: TGTGCCAGCAGTTTTGAGGGAATGGGAGATACGCAGTATTTT.

V usage is TRBV4-2 and J usage is TRBJ2-7, with 11 bases that match TRBD2. Germline lookup yields CDR1 LGHNA and CDR2 YNFKEQ. The junction had 2 bases not matched to a gene; V was cut back by 0 bases and J by 1 base. The CDR3 totals 16 residues. This chain's CDR3 is CASSQDPSGRSYEQYF. The CDR3 DNA reads TGTGCCAGCAGCCAAGATCCTAGCGGGAGGTCCTACGAGCAGTACTTC.

In this sample, this clonotype turned up once. The rearrangement joins TRBV20-1 to TRBJ2-3, with 11 bases aligning to TRBD2. The CDR3 loop spans 18 amino acids. V was pared by 0 bases and J by 0 bases, with 8 bases of the junction left unmatched. Germline V lookup: CDR1 DFQATT, CDR2 SNEGSKA (reference sequence). The CDR3 DNA reads TGCAGTGCTAGAGATAGGGGACTAGCGGAAAACAGCACAGATACGCAGTATTTT. This gives the protein CSARDRGLAENSTDTQYF.